One and the same sample provided the 14 T cell receptor beta chains below, sequenced in a study of beta chain features in type 1 diabetes. Of the isolated RNA, all was reverse transcribed, and so the sequenced material was expressed TCRB transcripts. The data were produced by immunoSEQ multiplex PCR, yet TCRdb's version contains in-frame clones alone and is incomplete. Here the sample spans 40,000 to 45,000 clones, just over 50% being singletons. The source material was Tregs from blood. The receptors originated from a woman in her late teens or twenties in good health.

V and J are TRBV15 and TRBJ2-7; 7 positions match TRBD2. The germline V gene encodes CDR1 LNHNV and CDR2 YYDKDF (reference sequence). CDR3 length equals 18 residues. Germline trimming cut 0 bases from V and 1 base from J; bases unmatched to any gene: 12. The CDR3 is CATSRDRSSGRSSYEQYF. In DNA, the CDR3 is TGTGCCACCAGCAGAGATCGTAGTAGCGGGCGATCTTCCTACGAGCAGTACTTC.

V and J are TRBV30 and TRBJ1-5; D is perhaps TRBD1 (6 bases). Trimming left V 0 bases short and J 5 bases short, with 8 bases between. Germline V CDR1 and CDR2: GTSNPN, SVGIG (reference sequence). The CDR3 has 13 residues. The CDR3: CAWSVNRDQPQHF. Here the CDR3 DNA reads TGTGCCTGGAGTGTTAACAGGGATCAGCCCCAGCATTTT.

V is TRBV7-6 and J is TRBJ2-1, with D possibly TRBD2 on 6 matching bases. CDR1 SGHVS and CDR2 FNYEAQ come from the germline V gene. The CDR3 extends over 16 amino acids. Trimming took off 6 bases at V and 3 bases at J, with 18 bases between the two ends. The CDR3 bases are TGTGCCAGCAGTACTGCTGGGGGGAATATCTACAATGAGCAGTTCTTC. It translates to CASSTAGGNIYNEQFF.

This clone is termed medium-sized. The rearrangement uses TRBV10-3 and TRBJ2-1, with D tentatively TRBD1 (9 bases). The CDR3 loop spans 15 amino acids. Germline lookup yields CDR1 ENHRY and CDR2 SYGVKD. Trimming stripped 9 bases from V and 7 bases from J, with 22 bases between. Written as DNA, the CDR3 is TGTGCCATAAGTCATAGCGGGACAGGGAAAAATGAGCAGTTCTTC. Translation gives CAISHSGTGKNEQFF.

This clone turned up a few times. V gene TRBV4-1 combines with J gene TRBJ1-2; D might be TRBD1 (6 bases). V lost 2 bases and J 2 bases, leaving 12 bases between the germline ends. Germline V gene lookup returns CDR1 MGHRA and CDR2 YSYEKL. The length of the CDR3 is 15 residues. This chain's CDR3 is CASSQPGHLNYGYTF. The DNA of the CDR3 is TGCGCCAGCAGCCAACCGGGACACCTAAACTATGGCTACACCTTC.

The gene calls are TRBV28 and TRBJ1-5, with no clear D. Deletions cut 2 bases from V and 1 base from J, with 6 bases between. CDR1 and CDR2 from the germline V gene are MDHEN and SYDVKM. The CDR3 consists of 14 residues. The CDR3 here is CASSLPQSNQPQHF. The CDR3 nucleotides read TGTGCCAGCAGTTTACCTCAGAGCAATCAGCCCCAGCATTTT.

This clone has a handful of counts. J is TRBJ2-7 and V is TRBV4-3; TRBD1 agrees at 7 bases. The CDR3 extends over 15 amino acids. CDR1 is LGHNA, CDR2 YSLEER, per germline. With V trimmed by 3 bases and J by 2 bases, 7 bases remained unmatched. Written as DNA, the CDR3 is TGCGCCAGCAGCCAGAGTCGACAGGGAACCTACGAGCAGTACTTC. Protein: CASSQSRQGTYEQYF.

J is TRBJ2-5 and V is TRBV5-1; possible D gene TRBD2, 6 bases. This CDR3 is built from 15 residues. The V and J ends lost 2 bases and 4 bases respectively, with 15 bases between them. Per the germline V gene, CDR1 is SGHRS and CDR2 is YFSETQ. The CDR3 sequence: CASSLTGGNRETQYF. CDR3 in DNA: TGCGCCAGCAGCTTAACAGGAGGGAATCGAGAGACCCAGTACTTC. The whole variable domain, remainder taken from reference TRBV5-1 and TRBJ2-5, is KAGVTQTPRYLIKTRGQQVTLSCSPISGHRSVSWYQQTPGQGLQFLFEYFSETQRNKGNFPGRFSGRQFSNSRSEMNVSTLELGDSALYLCASSLTGGNRETQYFGPGTRLLVL.

This chain connects TRBV7-9 to TRBJ1-5; possible D gene TRBD1, 5 bases. Trimming left V 5 bases short and J 6 bases short, with 17 bases between. CDR1 is SEHNR and CDR2 is FQNEAQ in the germline V gene (reference sequence). The CDR3 extends over 15 amino acids. CDR3 protein: CASSRGAGYSQPQHF. In DNA, the CDR3 is TGTGCCAGCAGCCGAGGAGCAGGGTACAGTCAGCCCCAGCATTTT.

V usage is TRBV11-3 and J usage is TRBJ2-1; 10 bases line up with TRBD2. The V gene end was trimmed by 0 bases and the J gene end by 10 bases; junction bases not matched to a gene: 9. The germline V gene encodes CDR1 SGHNT and CDR2 YENEEA. The CDR3 consists of 16 residues. This chain's CDR3 is CASSLDGSSGGREQFF. DNA of the CDR3: TGTGCCAGCAGCTTAGATGGCTCTAGCGGGGGCCGGGAGCAGTTCTTC.

The chain uses TRBV2 and TRBJ1-2, with 7 bases lining up with TRBD1. Per germline, CDR1 SNHLY and CDR2 FYNNEI. The CDR3 totals 14 residues. V lost 6 bases to trimming and J lost 4 bases; unmatched junction nucleotides: 8. Here the CDR3 reads CASSSRGSAYGYTF. DNA of the CDR3: TGTGCCAGCAGCTCCAGGGGGTCGGCCTATGGCTACACCTTC.

This clone was counted between two and nine times. This rearrangement joins TRBV29-1 to TRBJ1-1; D uncertain. Germline CDR1 is SQVTM and CDR2 is ANQGSEA. The ends were cut back, 6 bases at V and 0 bases at J, with 11 bases in the middle. There are 13 residues in the CDR3. In DNA, the CDR3 is TGCAGCGTCAAGGAGTCCATGAACACTGAAGCTTTCTTT. It encodes CSVKESMNTEAFF.

The gene calls are TRBV13 and TRBJ2-7, with 11 nucleotides matching TRBD2. The germline V gene has CDR1 PRHDT and CDR2 FYEKMQ (reference sequence). V shed 3 bases and J 1 base; nucleotides not matched to a gene: 5. The CDR3 runs 16 residues. Here the CDR3 reads CASSFLAGGRSYEQYF. Here the CDR3 DNA reads TGTGCCAGCAGCTTTCTAGCGGGAGGAAGGTCCTACGAGCAGTACTTC.

The gene calls are TRBV10-2 and TRBJ1-2, with a possible D match to TRBD1 (5 bases). Germline CDR1 WSHSY, CDR2 SAAADI. Trimming stripped 6 bases from V and 4 bases from J, with 24 bases between. This CDR3 is 17 amino acids long. CDR3 bases: TGCGCCAGCAGCGCCCTGGGGGGGACCAAAAGCAGCTATGGCTACACCTTC. Its translation is CASSALGGTKSSYGYTF.